One sample yielded the 3 T cell receptor beta chains listed below, sequenced in a study of blood T cell repertoires in COVID-19. Produced via immunoSEQ multiplex PCR; TCRdb's table is partial and in-frame only. The sample carries over 85,000 clones, 70% to 80% recorded once. The source material was peripheral blood. The origin of the receptors is a human donor in a cohort sampled during active COVID-19.

The chain carries TRBV4-2 and TRBJ2-3, with 12 bases identical to TRBD1. Trimming cost V 1 base and J 0 bases; bases outside gene matches: 5. Per germline, CDR1 LGHNA and CDR2 YNFKEQ. This CDR3 is 18 amino acids long. The CDR3 nucleotides are TGTGCCAGCAGCCAAGTCCCGGGACAGGGGGCCAGCACAGATACGCAGTATTTT. It encodes CASSQVPGQGASTDTQYF.

The V call is TRBV19, the J call TRBJ1-2; D ambiguous. The CDR3 has 14 residues. Germline V lookup: CDR1 LNHDA, CDR2 SQIVND (reference sequence). V was clipped by 5 bases and J by 0 bases, with 10 bases between them. CDR3 DNA: TGTGCCAGTAGTCATCAAGAGACTAACTATGGCTACACCTTC. Translation: CASSHQETNYGYTF.

A note on this clone: Sequence at one end of the junction differs from germline and may be a read error. The CDR3 protein is CASHGRATGNIF. The CDR3 DNA sequence: TGTGCCAGCCACGGGAGGGCGACAGGGAACATCTTC. The gene calls are TRBV28 and TRBJ2-1; a possible D gene is TRBD2 (8 bases). The CDR3 has 12 amino acids. Germline CDR1 is MDHEN and CDR2 is SYDVKM.